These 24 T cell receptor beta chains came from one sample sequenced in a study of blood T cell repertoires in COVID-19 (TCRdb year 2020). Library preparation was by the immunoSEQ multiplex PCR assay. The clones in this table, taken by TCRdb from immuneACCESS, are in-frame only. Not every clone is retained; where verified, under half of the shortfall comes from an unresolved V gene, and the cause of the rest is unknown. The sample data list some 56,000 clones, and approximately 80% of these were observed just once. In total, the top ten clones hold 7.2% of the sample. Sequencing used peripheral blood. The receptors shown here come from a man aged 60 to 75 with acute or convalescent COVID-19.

CDR3 sequence (DNA): TGCGCCAGCAGTGCAGGGGGCAATCAGCCCCAGCATTTT. Residues: CASSAGGNQPQHF. The chain combines TRBV10-1 with TRBJ1-5, with a weak D call TRBD1 (6 bases). Per the germline V gene, CDR1 is WNHNN and CDR2 is SYGVQD (reference sequence). V lost 4 bases and J lost 2, with 6 bases in between. This CDR3 has 13 amino acids.

For the CDR3, the DNA is TGTGCCAGCAGCTCCGTTCGACAGGGGAAAAAACTGTTTTTT. It encodes CASSSVRQGKKLFF. The chain links TRBV5-6 to TRBJ1-4, with 8 bases aligning to TRBD1. The V gene's germline CDR1 is SGHDT and CDR2 YYEEEE. This CDR3 has 14 residues. Trimming at V came to 3 bases and at J to 9 bases, leaving 7 bases not matched to a gene.

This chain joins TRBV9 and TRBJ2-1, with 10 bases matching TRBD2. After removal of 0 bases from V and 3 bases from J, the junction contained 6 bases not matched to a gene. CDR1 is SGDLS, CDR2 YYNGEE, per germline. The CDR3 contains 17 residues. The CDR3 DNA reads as TGTGCCAGCAGCGTAGCCCCAGCGGGGGGGCTCTACAATGAGCAGTTCTTC. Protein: CASSVAPAGGLYNEQFF.

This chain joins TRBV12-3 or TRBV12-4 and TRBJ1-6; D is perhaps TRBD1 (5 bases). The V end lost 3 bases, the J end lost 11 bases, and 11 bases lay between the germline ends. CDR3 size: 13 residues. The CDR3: CASSLGSGAPLHF. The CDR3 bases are TGTGCCAGCAGTTTGGGGTCGGGGGCACCCCTCCACTTT.

CDR3 loop: CASSGWRGPDTQYF. For the CDR3, the DNA is TGTGCCAGCAGTGGTTGGCGGGGACCAGATACGCAGTATTTT. The chain uses TRBV2 and TRBJ2-3; weak D call: TRBD2 (6 bases). V dropped 4 bases and J dropped 4 bases, with 12 bases sitting between them. Germline CDR1 and CDR2: SNHLY and FYNNEI. This CDR3 comprises 14 residues. The variable domain in full, completed from reference TRBV2 and TRBJ2-3, reads EPEVTQTPSHQVTQMGQEVILRCVPISNHLYFYWYRQILGQKVEFLVSFYNNEISEKSEIFDDQFSVERPDGSNFTLKIRSTKLEDSAMYFCASSGWRGPDTQYFGPGTRLTVL.

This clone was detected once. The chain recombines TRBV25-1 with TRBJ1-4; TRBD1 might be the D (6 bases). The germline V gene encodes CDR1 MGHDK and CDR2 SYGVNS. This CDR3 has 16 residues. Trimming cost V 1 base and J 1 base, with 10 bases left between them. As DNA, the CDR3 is TGTGCCAGCAGTGAATTGAGGGGGTTAACTAATGAAAAACTGTTTTTT. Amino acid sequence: CASSELRGLTNEKLFF.

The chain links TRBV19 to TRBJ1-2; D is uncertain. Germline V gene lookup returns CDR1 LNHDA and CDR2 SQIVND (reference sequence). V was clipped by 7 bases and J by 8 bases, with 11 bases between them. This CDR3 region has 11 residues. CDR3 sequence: CASNKGGGYTF. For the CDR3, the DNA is TGTGCCAGTAACAAGGGAGGAGGCTACACCTTC.

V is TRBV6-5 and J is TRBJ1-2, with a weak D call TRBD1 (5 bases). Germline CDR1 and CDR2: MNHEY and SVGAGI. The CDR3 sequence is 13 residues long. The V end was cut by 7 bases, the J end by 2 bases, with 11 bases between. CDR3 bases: TGTGCCAGCACTCGGGGGGGGAACTATGGCTACACCTTC. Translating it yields CASTRGGNYGYTF.

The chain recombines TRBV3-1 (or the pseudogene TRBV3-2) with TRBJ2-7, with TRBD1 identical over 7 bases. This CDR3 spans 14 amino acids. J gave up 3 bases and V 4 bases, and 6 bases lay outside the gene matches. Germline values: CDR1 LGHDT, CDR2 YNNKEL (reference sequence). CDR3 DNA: TGTGCCAGCAGCCCTACGACAGGGAGCTACGAGCAGTACTTC. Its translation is CASSPTTGSYEQYF.

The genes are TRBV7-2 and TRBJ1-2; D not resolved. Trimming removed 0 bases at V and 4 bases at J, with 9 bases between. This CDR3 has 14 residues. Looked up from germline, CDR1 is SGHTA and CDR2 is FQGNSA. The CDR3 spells CASSLARGPYGYTF. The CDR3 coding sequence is TGTGCCAGCAGCTTAGCGCGGGGTCCCTATGGCTACACCTTC.

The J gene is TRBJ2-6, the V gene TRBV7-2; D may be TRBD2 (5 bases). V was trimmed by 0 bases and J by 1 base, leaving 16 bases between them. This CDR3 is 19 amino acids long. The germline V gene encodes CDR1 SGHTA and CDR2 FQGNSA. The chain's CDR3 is CASSLALLWTQSGANVLTF. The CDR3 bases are TGTGCCAGCAGCTTAGCTCTCCTTTGGACTCAATCTGGGGCCAACGTCCTGACTTTC. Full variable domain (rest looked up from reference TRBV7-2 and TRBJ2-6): GAGVSQSPSNKVTEKGKDVELRCDPISGHTALYWYRQSLGQGLEFLIYFQGNSAPDKSGLPSDRFSAERTGGSVSTLTIQRTQQEDSAVYLCASSLALLWTQSGANVLTFGAGSRLTVL.

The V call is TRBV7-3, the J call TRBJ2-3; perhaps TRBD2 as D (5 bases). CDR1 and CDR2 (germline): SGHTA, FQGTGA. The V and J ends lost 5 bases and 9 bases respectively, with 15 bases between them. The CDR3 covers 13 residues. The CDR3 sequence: CASSPGLADTQYF. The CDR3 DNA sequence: TGTGCCAGCAGCCCTGGACTGGCGGACACGCAGTATTTT.

The CDR3 bases are TGTGCCAGTAGTATCAGGCTTAACGGGGAGCTGTTTTTT. This translates into CASSIRLNGELFF. The rearrangement joins TRBV19 to TRBJ2-2, with D uncertain. CDR3 length: 13 residues. V was trimmed by 3 bases and J by 7 bases, leaving 9 bases between them. Germline values: CDR1 LNHDA, CDR2 SQIVND (reference sequence). Combining the CDR3 with reference TRBV19 and TRBJ2-2 gives the whole variable domain DGGITQSPKYLFRKEGQNVTLSCEQNLNHDAMYWYRQDPGQGLRLIYYSQIVNDFQKGDIAEGYSVSREKKESFPLTVTSAQKNPTAFYLCASSIRLNGELFFGEGSRLTVL.

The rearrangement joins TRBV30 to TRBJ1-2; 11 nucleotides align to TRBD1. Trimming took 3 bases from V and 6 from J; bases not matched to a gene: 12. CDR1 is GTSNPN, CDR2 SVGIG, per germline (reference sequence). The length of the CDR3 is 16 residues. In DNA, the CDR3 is TGTGCCTGGAGACTAAGCCGCCCGGACAGGGGGCATGGCTACACCTTC. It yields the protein CAWRLSRPDRGHGYTF. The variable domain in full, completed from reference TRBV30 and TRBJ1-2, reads SQTIHQWPATLVQPVGSPLSLECTVEGTSNPNLYWYRQAAGRGLQLLFYSVGIGQISSEVPQNLSASRPQDRQFILSSKKLLLSDSGFYLCAWRLSRPDRGHGYTFGSGTRLTVV.

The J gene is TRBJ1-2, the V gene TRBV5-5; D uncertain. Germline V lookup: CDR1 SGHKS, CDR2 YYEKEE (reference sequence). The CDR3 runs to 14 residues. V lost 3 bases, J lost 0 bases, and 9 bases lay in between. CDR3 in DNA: TGTGCCAGCAGCTCGATACAGACTAACTATGGCTACACCTTC. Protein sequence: CASSSIQTNYGYTF.

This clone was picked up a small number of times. For the CDR3, the DNA is TGTGCCAGCAGGCCCCCCCGGGCCCGGGGGAGTCAGCCCCAGCATTTT. Amino acids: CASRPPRARGSQPQHF. The V gene is TRBV28, the J gene TRBJ1-5; D may be TRBD1 (5 bases). Germline V CDR1 and CDR2: MDHEN, SYDVKM. The CDR3 has 16 residues. The V gene lost 6 bases and the J gene lost 6 bases, with 21 bases spanning the gap.

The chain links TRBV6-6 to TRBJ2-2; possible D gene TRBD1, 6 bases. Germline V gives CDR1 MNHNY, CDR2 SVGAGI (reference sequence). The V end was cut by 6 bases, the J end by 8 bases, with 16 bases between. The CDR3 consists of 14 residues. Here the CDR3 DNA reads TGTGCCAGCAGGGATAGGGGGTATGGAGGGGAGCTGTTTTTT. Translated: CASRDRGYGGELFF.

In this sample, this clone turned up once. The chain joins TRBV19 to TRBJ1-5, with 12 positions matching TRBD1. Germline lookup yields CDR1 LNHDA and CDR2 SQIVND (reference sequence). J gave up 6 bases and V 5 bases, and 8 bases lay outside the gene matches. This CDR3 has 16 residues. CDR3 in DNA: TGTGCCAGTAGTGCACCGGGACAGGGGGCACGTCAGCCCCAGCATTTT. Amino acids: CASSAPGQGARQPQHF.

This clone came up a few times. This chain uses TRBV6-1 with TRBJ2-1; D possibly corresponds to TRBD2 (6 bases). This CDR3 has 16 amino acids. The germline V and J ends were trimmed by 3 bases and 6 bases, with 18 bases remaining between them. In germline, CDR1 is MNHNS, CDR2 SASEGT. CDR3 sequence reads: CASSDGTSGRGNEQFF. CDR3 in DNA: TGTGCCAGCAGTGACGGGACTTCCGGTCGGGGCAATGAGCAGTTCTTC.

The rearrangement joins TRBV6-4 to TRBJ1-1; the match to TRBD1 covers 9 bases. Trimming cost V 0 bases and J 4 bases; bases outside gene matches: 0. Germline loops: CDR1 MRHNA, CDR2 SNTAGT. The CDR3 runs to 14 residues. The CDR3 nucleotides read TGTGCCAGCAGTGACTCGGGACAGGGCACTGAAGCTTTCTTT. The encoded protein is CASSDSGQGTEAFF.

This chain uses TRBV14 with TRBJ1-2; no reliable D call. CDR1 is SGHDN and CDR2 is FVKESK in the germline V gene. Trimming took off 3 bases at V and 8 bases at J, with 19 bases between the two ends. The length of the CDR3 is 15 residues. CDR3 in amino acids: CASSHETASVYGYTF. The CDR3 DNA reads TGTGCCAGCAGCCATGAGACGGCTAGTGTCTACGGCTACACCTTC.

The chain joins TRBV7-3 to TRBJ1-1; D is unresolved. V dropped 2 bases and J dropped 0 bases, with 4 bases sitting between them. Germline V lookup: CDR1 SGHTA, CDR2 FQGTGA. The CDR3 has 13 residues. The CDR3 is CASSLALNTEAFF. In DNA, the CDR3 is TGTGCCAGCAGCTTAGCGTTGAACACTGAAGCTTTCTTT.

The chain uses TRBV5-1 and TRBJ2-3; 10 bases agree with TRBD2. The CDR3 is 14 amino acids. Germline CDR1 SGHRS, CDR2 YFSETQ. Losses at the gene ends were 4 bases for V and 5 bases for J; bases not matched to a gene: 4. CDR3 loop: CASSSGGAGDTQYF. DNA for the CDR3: TGCGCCAGCAGCAGCGGGGGGGCCGGAGATACGCAGTATTTT.

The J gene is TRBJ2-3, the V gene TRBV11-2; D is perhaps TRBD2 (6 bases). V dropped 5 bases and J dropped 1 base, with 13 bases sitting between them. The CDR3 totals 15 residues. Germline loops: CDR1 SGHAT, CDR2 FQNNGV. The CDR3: CASSTVGTRTDTQYF. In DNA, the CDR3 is TGTGCCAGCAGCACTGTTGGGACTCGCACAGATACGCAGTATTTT.